Listed below are T cell receptor beta chains from one sample, sequenced in a study of blood T cell repertoires in COVID-19. Produced via immunoSEQ multiplex PCR; TCRdb's table is partial and in-frame only. The sample shows some 88,000 clones, 86% of them seen only once. The sample comprised peripheral blood. The receptors were sampled from a man aged 60-69 years with acute or convalescent COVID-19. Each CDR3 is given with its conserved first and last residue. Fields, in order: J gene, V gene, clone size, D gene, CDR3 DNA, CDR3 protein. D genes are given only for firm matches. Clone sizes are given selectively: once, few, many, or a class where the clone is expanded.

TRBJ1-1 TRBV25-1 - - TGTGCCAGCAGTGACGGCGGGTTAGGGGGAGGGGGCACTGAAGCTTTCTTT CASSDGGLGGGGTEAFF
TRBJ2-1 TRBV5-1 - - TGCGCCAGCAGCTTGGCCTATGGGGCCGATGAGCAGTTCTTC CASSLAYGADEQFF
TRBJ2-7 TRBV27 - TRBD1 TGTGCCAGCAGACCGGGACAGGGTTTCGAGCAGTACTTC CASRPGQGFEQYF
TRBJ2-7 TRBV7-6 - - TGTGCCAGCAGCTTAGACAGGGACGAGCAGTACTTC CASSLDRDEQYF
TRBJ2-7 TRBV29-1 - - TGCAGCGTTTCGGAGAGGCACGAGCAGTACTTC CSVSERHEQYF
TRBJ1-2 TRBV7-9 - - TGTGCCAGCAGCTTACAGGGGTCTGTCGTTGGCTACACCTTC CASSLQGSVVGYTF
TRBJ2-3 TRBV5-1 - - TGCGCCAGCAGAACCGGGGGTAGCACAGATACGCAGTATTTT CASRTGGSTDTQYF
TRBJ1-2 TRBV12-3/TRBV12-4 - - TGTGCCAGCAATGCAGGGGTGGGCTATGGCTACACCTTC CASNAGVGYGYTF
TRBJ2-3 TRBV5-4 - - TGTGCCAGCAGCCAAGGCGCACGGGGGGATACGCAGTATTTT CASSQGARGDTQYF
TRBJ2-1 TRBV7-8 - - TGTGCCAGCAGCTACGACAGGACTTATGAGCAGTTCTTC CASSYDRTYEQFF
TRBJ2-5 TRBV7-9 - TRBD2 TGTGCCAGCAGCTCCGGGACTAGCGGGGGACGGGGAGAGACCCAGTACTTC CASSSGTSGGRGETQYF
TRBJ1-4 TRBV6-5 once - TGTGCCAGCAGTACCAGGGGAGCGCGGCATGAAAAGCTGTTTTTT CASSTRGARHEKLFF
TRBJ1-4 TRBV6-5 few TRBD1 TGTGCCAGCAGCCGACAGGGGGCCAATGAAAAACTGTTTTTT CASSRQGANEKLFF
TRBJ1-5 TRBV27 few - TGTGCCAGCAGTTTATCGAGGGAATGGGAGCCCCAGCATTTT CASSLSREWEPQHF
TRBJ2-1 TRBV19 - TRBD2 TGTGCCAGTAGCGGGGGGGGTGAGCAGTTCTTC CASSGGGEQFF
TRBJ1-1 TRBV30 once - TGTGCCTGGAGGGAGGGGCACACTGAAGCTTTCTTT CAWREGHTEAFF
TRBJ1-4 TRBV27 - TRBD1 TGTGCCAGCAGTTTATCGGAAAGGGACAGAGAGAATGAAAAACTGTTTTTT CASSLSERDRENEKLFF
TRBJ1-2 TRBV27 - - TGTGCCAGCAGCCTACAGGGAGCCCACTATGGCTACACCTTC CASSLQGAHYGYTF
TRBJ1-5 TRBV27 - - TGTGCCAGCAGTTCCAGGGGATATCAGCCCCAGCATTTT CASSSRGYQPQHF
TRBJ2-3 TRBV7-7 once - TGTGCTAGCAGCTCTGACTTGGCTAGCACAGATACGCAGTATTTT CASSSDLASTDTQYF
TRBJ1-5 TRBV19 once TRBD1 TGTGCCAGTACCGACGGGACAGGGGGTAGTCAGCCCCAGCATTTT CASTDGTGGSQPQHF
TRBJ1-2 TRBV30 - - TGTGCCTGGAGTGTACCAGTGAACTATGGCTACACCTTC CAWSVPVNYGYTF
TRBJ1-5 TRBV7-2 - TRBD1 TGTGCCAGCAGCTTAGACAGGGGGAGGAATCAGCCCCAGCATTTT CASSLDRGRNQPQHF
TRBJ2-7 TRBV5-8 - TRBD1 TGTGCCAGCAGCAGGACAGGGGTCTACGAGCAGTACTTC CASSRTGVYEQYF
TRBJ1-2 TRBV7-2 - - TGTGCCAGCAGCTTAGGGCGGCGATTCCTTGAGGGCTACACCTTC CASSLGRRFLEGYTF
TRBJ2-7 TRBV27 - - TGTGCCAGCAGACCCCCTTTCATGGGGACTGGTTACGAGCAGTACTTC CASRPPFMGTGYEQYF
TRBJ1-5 TRBV2 - - TGTGCCAGCAGGATGAGAAAAAATCAGCCCCAGCATTTT CASRMRKNQPQHF
TRBJ1-6 TRBV7-6 - - TGTGCCAGCAGCTTAGCCTCCACCGGACACAGCTCCTATAATTCACCCCTCCACTTT CASSLASTGHSSYNSPLHF
TRBJ2-5 TRBV5-1 - TRBD1 TGCGCCAGCAGCTTGGCCCTAGGGGGCTGGGAGACCCAGTACTTC CASSLALGGWETQYF
TRBJ1-2 TRBV29-1 - - TGCAGCGTTTCTGGGCTGCATGGCTACACCTTC CSVSGLHGYTF
TRBJ2-7 TRBV9 once - TGTGCCAGCGGCGGCAGGGCCGTCTACGAGCAGTACTTC CASGGRAVYEQYF
TRBJ2-1 TRBV6-2/TRBV6-3 - TRBD2 TGTGCCAGCAGTTACTCGGTTAGCGGGGGGGCAAGCTCCTACAATGAGCAGTTCTTC CASSYSVSGGASSYNEQFF